The present entry profiles one T cell receptor beta chain with its context. The antigen is not known. This specimen belongs to a study of cytomegalovirus exposure and HLA in healthy donors. Overall study results and limits: Within the data, a cluster of highly shared sequence variants was likely a sequencing artifact. Researchers catalogued around 150 TCR beta chains as cytomegalovirus-associated.

60 Vbeta and 13 Jbeta primers were used in PCR. Here immunoSEQ multiplex PCR was the method, and the copy in TCRdb shows in-frame clones only, minus some. The sample yields approximately 130,000 clones, 83% seen once. Per the germline V gene, CDR1 is MNHNS and CDR2 is SASEGT. This CDR3 spans 15 amino acids. Deletions cut 5 bases from V and 2 bases from J, with 13 bases between. The TCR originated in a middle-aged man in good health and CMV-seronegative. Sequences were obtained from PBMCs. The gene calls are TRBV6-1 and TRBJ1-5; D gene unclear. The CDR3: CASSRTGFGNQPQHF. The CDR3 nucleotides read TGTGCCAGCAGTAGGACGGGGTTTGGCAATCAGCCCCAGCATTTT.